This T cell receptor beta chain was recorded in a study of blood T cell repertoires in COVID-19. Study summary: Material from acute and convalescent COVID-19 was sourced from the United States, Italy and Spain.

Original processing notes: Estimation of nucleated cell counts relied on the amplification of reference gene primers. Here immunoSEQ multiplex PCR was the method, and the copy in TCRdb shows in-frame clones only, minus some. V, J and clone size derive from that table, while D and trimming were established from the DNA sequence. In the table there are 250,000 to 350,000 clones, 75% to 90% of which are singletons. Trimming removed 5 bases at V and 4 bases at J, with 8 bases between. This CDR3 has 12 amino acids. Sequencing was done on a sample of peripheral blood. This sequence joins TRBV12-3 or TRBV12-4 and TRBJ1-1; D might be TRBD1 (6 bases). The TCR sequence derives from a woman aged 55-69 years with acute or convalescent COVID-19. DNA for the CDR3: TGTGCCAGCAGTGAAGGGGGCACTGAAGCTTTCTTT. Translation gives CASSEGGTEAFF.